The entry below describes one T cell receptor (beta chain). The source of the sample is a study of memory CD4+ T cells and cytomegalovirus serostatus. The sort gate was single viable CD3+CD4+CD8-CD45RO+ cells for memory CD4+ T cells. Generated by immunoSEQ multiplex PCR, the TCRdb table keeps only in-frame clones and is missing some. Of 75,000 to 90,000 clones in the sample, approximately 80% were seen once. CDR1 and CDR2 (germline): SGHTA, FQGNSA. Losses at the gene ends were 7 bases for V and 6 bases for J; bases not matched to a gene: 6. This CDR3 is 13 amino acids long. The source material was memory CD4+ T cells from blood. This clonotype was sampled from an adult in good health and CMV-seronegative. V usage is TRBV7-2 and J usage is TRBJ1-3; 7 nucleotides agree with TRBD1. CDR3 bases: TGTGCCAGCACCCGGACAGGCCCAAACACCATATATTTT. Protein product: CASTRTGPNTIYF.